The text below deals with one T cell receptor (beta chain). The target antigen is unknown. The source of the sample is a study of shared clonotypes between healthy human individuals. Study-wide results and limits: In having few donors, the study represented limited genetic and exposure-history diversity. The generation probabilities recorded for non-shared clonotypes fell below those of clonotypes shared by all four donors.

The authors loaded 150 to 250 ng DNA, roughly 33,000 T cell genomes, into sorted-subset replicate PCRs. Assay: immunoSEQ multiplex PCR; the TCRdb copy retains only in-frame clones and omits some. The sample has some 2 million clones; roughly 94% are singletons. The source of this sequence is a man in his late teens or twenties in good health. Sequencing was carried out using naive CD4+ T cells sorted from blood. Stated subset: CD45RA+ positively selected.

This chain's CDR3 is CTSSQDRLAGRYEQYF. Written as DNA, the CDR3 is TGCACCAGCAGCCAAGATCGGCTAGCGGGACGCTACGAGCAGTACTTC. The chain recombines TRBV1 with TRBJ2-7; the D call TRBD2 from the table was never checked on the DNA. TRBV1 is recorded as a pseudogene. The CDR3 has 16 residues.